This T cell receptor (beta chain) was sequenced for a study of cytomegalovirus exposure and HLA in healthy donors. It was with 60 Vbeta and 13 Jbeta primers that the PCR ran. The repertoire was sequenced with immunoSEQ multiplex PCR; TCRdb's copy has only in-frame clones and lacks some. The sample contains just over 80,000 clones, about 79% of which appear only once. This clone is labeled medium-sized. V trimming: 2 bases; J trimming: 5 bases; junction bases outside the gene matches: 7. Germline CDR1 reads MNHEY; CDR2 reads SVGAGI. The CDR3 consists of 16 residues. The chain links TRBV6-5 to TRBJ2-7; 12 bases map to TRBD2. The specimen sequenced was PBMCs. The clonotype originates from a man younger than 35 in good health and CMV-seropositive. CDR3 DNA: TGTGCCAGCAGTTACGTAGGACTAGCGGGAAGCAACGAGCAGTACTTC. This codes for CASSYVGLAGSNEQYF.